The 32 T cell receptor beta chains below were found in one sample sequenced in a study of blood T cell repertoires in COVID-19. Repertoires were generated with immunoSEQ multiplex PCR, while TCRdb's copy carries only in-frame clones and drops some. The repertoire holds 140,000 to 150,000 clones, with approximately 80% as singletons. Sample: peripheral blood. These receptors were obtained from a woman aged 45-65 years with acute or convalescent COVID-19.

The V and J genes are TRBV7-2 and TRBJ1-2; possible D gene TRBD1, 6 bases. The V gene's germline CDR1 is SGHTA and CDR2 FQGNSA. Trimming removed 4 bases at V and 7 bases at J, with 13 bases between. The CDR3 sequence is 13 residues long. This CDR3 is CASSYRDRGGYTF. The CDR3 region has the DNA TGTGCCAGCAGCTACAGGGATAGGGGTGGCTACACCTTC.

The V and J genes are TRBV5-1 and TRBJ1-2; D is unclear. CDR1 and CDR2 (germline): SGHRS, YFSETQ. This CDR3 contains 15 residues. The V end was cut by 0 bases, the J end by 4 bases, with 13 bases between. In nucleotides, the CDR3 is TGCGCCAGCAGCTTGGGGGTTGGAGAGCCCTATGGCTACACCTTC. Translation: CASSLGVGEPYGYTF.

The chain is built from TRBV7-8 and TRBJ2-7; D perhaps matches TRBD1 (6 bases). Germline V gene lookup returns CDR1 SGHVS and CDR2 FQNEAQ. V was pared by 5 bases and J by 6 bases, with 14 bases between. The length of the CDR3 is 13 residues. The CDR3 DNA reads as TGTGCCAGCAGCCTCACAGGGAATGGCGAGCAGTACTTC. Translated: CASSLTGNGEQYF.

This chain connects TRBV6-5 to TRBJ1-2, with no clear D. CDR1 is MNHEY, CDR2 SVGAGI, per germline. This CDR3 has 12 residues. V dropped 7 bases and J dropped 8 bases, with 14 bases sitting between them. CDR3 nucleotides: TGTGCCAGCACTCCGGGAAAGGTGGGCTACACCTTC. Translation gives CASTPGKVGYTF.

The chain links TRBV19 to TRBJ1-1; D perhaps matches TRBD1 (5 bases). In germline, CDR1 is LNHDA, CDR2 SQIVND (reference sequence). Trimming took off 8 bases at V and 1 base at J, with 14 bases between the two ends. The CDR3 spans 14 residues. CDR3 sequence: CASRGGAANTEAFF. Here the CDR3 DNA reads TGTGCCAGTCGCGGGGGAGCGGCGAACACTGAAGCTTTCTTT.

V gene TRBV18 combines with J gene TRBJ1-1; D is possibly TRBD1 (6 bases). The germline gives CDR1 KGHSH, CDR2 LQKENI. V was cut by 3 bases and J by 3 bases, with 11 bases left in between. The CDR3 has 14 residues. CDR3 in amino acids: CASSPDRSDTEAFF. In DNA form, the CDR3 reads TGTGCCAGCTCACCCGACAGGTCGGACACTGAAGCTTTCTTT.

This clone was seen once. The CDR3 coding sequence is TGTGCCAGTAGTTCCCTGACTAGCGGGACTCGCACAGATACGCAGTATTTT. Protein: CASSSLTSGTRTDTQYF. The chain couples TRBV19 to TRBJ2-3; 11 bases are shared with TRBD2. The J segment lost 1 base and the V segment lost 5 bases, leaving 8 bases of the junction unmatched. CDR1 LNHDA and CDR2 SQIVND come from the germline V gene (reference sequence). CDR3 length equals 17 residues.

The V gene is TRBV2, the J gene TRBJ1-3; the D is unclear. Germline V gene data show CDR1 as SNHLY and CDR2 as FYNNEI. This CDR3 is 14 amino acids long. Trimming cost V 6 bases and J 2 bases, with 11 bases left between them. CDR3 coding DNA: TGTGCCAGCAGGGAGACGGTAACTGGAAACACCATATATTTT. Amino acids: CASRETVTGNTIYF.

The chain is built from TRBV6-2 or TRBV6-3 and TRBJ2-7; D might be TRBD1 (6 bases). The germline gives CDR1 MNHEY, CDR2 SVGEGT. Trimming stripped 6 bases from V and 3 bases from J, with 15 bases between. There are 14 residues in the CDR3. CDR3 in DNA: TGTGCCAGCAGGCCTCAGGGGATCGACTACGAGCAGTACTTC. This codes for CASRPQGIDYEQYF.

The CDR3 sequence: CASSPGTANSNQPQHF. CDR3 sequence (DNA): TGTGCCAGCTCACCGGGGACAGCTAATAGCAATCAGCCCCAGCATTTT. V gene TRBV18 combines with J gene TRBJ1-5; TRBD1 matches at 7 bases. Germline V CDR1 and CDR2: KGHSH, LQKENI. Unmatched junction bases numbered 5, after V lost 3 bases and J lost 0 bases. There are 16 residues in the CDR3. Full variable domain (missing parts from reference TRBV18 and TRBJ1-5): NAGVMQNPRHLVRRRGQEARLRCSPMKGHSHVYWYRQLPEEGLKFMVYLQKENIIDESGMPKERFSAEFPKEGPSILRIQQVVRGDSAAYFCASSPGTANSNQPQHFGDGTRLSIL.

This sequence joins TRBV3-1 (or the pseudogene TRBV3-2) and TRBJ2-3, with 14 bases fitting TRBD2. CDR1 LGHDT and CDR2 YNNKEL come from the germline V gene (reference sequence). This CDR3 region has 19 residues. V lost 5 bases and J lost 3; bases outside the gene matches: 13. The CDR3 nucleotides read TGTGCCAGCAGCACCCATGGACTAGCGGGGGGCAGGGCTACAGATACGCAGTATTTT. Amino acid sequence: CASSTHGLAGGRATDTQYF.

The CDR3: CASSHWTSGGGNNEQFF. The CDR3 bases are TGCGCCAGCAGCCATTGGACTAGCGGGGGGGGAAACAATGAGCAGTTCTTC. The chain uses TRBV4-1 and TRBJ2-1; 15 bases fit TRBD2. Germline V lookup: CDR1 MGHRA, CDR2 YSYEKL. The J segment lost 5 bases and the V segment lost 3 bases, leaving 5 bases of the junction unmatched. The CDR3 has 17 amino acids.

The gene calls are TRBV18 and TRBJ2-7; 8 nucleotides match TRBD1. V was pared by 6 bases and J by 0 bases, with 7 bases of the junction left unmatched. Germline CDR1 and CDR2: KGHSH and LQKENI. This CDR3 spans 15 amino acids. CDR3 nucleotides: TGTGCCAGCTCGGGTACCGGGACAGGCTCCTACGAGCAGTACTTC. It is translated as CASSGTGTGSYEQYF.

This chain connects TRBV11-1 to TRBJ2-7; 8 bases map to TRBD1. The ends lost 3 bases at V and 7 bases at J; junction bases unmatched: 8. The length of the CDR3 is 14 residues. Germline V gives CDR1 SGHAT, CDR2 FQDESV (reference sequence). The DNA of the CDR3 is TGTGCCAGCAGCTTGGGACAGGACGTGGGGGAGCAGTACTTC. It codes for CASSLGQDVGEQYF.

This chain links TRBV4-2 with TRBJ2-1, with 11 bases matching TRBD2. This CDR3 region has 15 residues. J gave up 6 bases and V 0 bases, and 1 base lay outside the gene matches. Germline values: CDR1 LGHNA, CDR2 YNFKEQ. CDR3 DNA sequence: TGTGCCAGCAGCCAAGAGACTAGCGGGGCCAATGAGCAGTTCTTC. Encoded protein: CASSQETSGANEQFF.

CDR3 amino acids: CASSIKSRASQFF. The CDR3 DNA reads TGTGCCAGTAGTATAAAATCCAGGGCTAGTCAGTTCTTC. The J gene is TRBJ2-1, the V gene TRBV19; D is perhaps TRBD1 (5 bases). Trimming pared 2 bases from V and 13 bases from J, leaving 15 bases between. Looked up from germline, CDR1 is LNHDA and CDR2 is SQIVND (reference sequence). This CDR3 is built from 13 residues.

The rearrangement links TRBV7-9 to TRBJ2-2; 7 nucleotides line up with TRBD1. The CDR3 consists of 17 residues. V was pared by 5 bases and J by 6 bases, with 15 bases of the junction left unmatched. Germline V gene sequence: CDR1 SEHNR, CDR2 FQNEAQ (reference sequence). The DNA for the CDR3 is TGTGCCAGCAGCCCGCCCCCAGGGGGAAAAGCGTCCGGGGAGCTGTTTTTT. This sequence encodes CASSPPPGGKASGELFF. The full variable domain, in which reference TRBV7-9 and TRBJ2-2 provide the parts outside the CDR3, is DTGVSQNPRHKITKRGQNVTFRCDPISEHNRLYWYRQTLGQGPEFLTYFQNEAQLEKSRLLSDRFSAERPKGSFSTLEIQRTEQGDSAMYLCASSPPPGGKASGELFFGEGSRLTVL.

Points on this clone: Other DNA sequences in the sample encode the same CDR3. The chain carries TRBV27 and TRBJ2-5, with 7 nucleotides matching TRBD2. V was pared by 6 bases and J by 2 bases, with 6 bases of the junction left unmatched. The CDR3 loop spans 14 amino acids. In germline, CDR1 is MNHEY, CDR2 SMNVEV (reference sequence). Written as DNA, the CDR3 is TGTGCCAGCAGCTCACCGGGGGGACAAGAGACCCAGTACTTC. Protein: CASSSPGGQETQYF.

This chain uses TRBV7-3 with TRBJ2-7, with TRBD2 matching over 14 bases. V lost 2 bases to trimming and J lost 0 bases; unmatched junction nucleotides: 15. The CDR3 is 21 residues long. Germline V gives CDR1 SGHTA, CDR2 FQGTGA. CDR3 in DNA: TGTGCCAGCAGCTTACAGGGCTATCCGGGACTAGCGGGGGCTGCCTCCTACGAGCAGTACTTC. Its translation is CASSLQGYPGLAGAASYEQYF.

This clone has a single count. The V and J genes are TRBV12-3 or TRBV12-4 and TRBJ2-1; 13 bases align to TRBD2. This CDR3 comprises 13 residues. V lost 6 bases, J lost 10 bases, and 3 bases stayed unmatched. The CDR3 region is CASSPTSGGEQFF. The CDR3 nucleotides read TGTGCCAGCAGCCCGACTAGCGGGGGGGAGCAGTTCTTC.

This chain joins TRBV28 and TRBJ1-5; 10 positions match TRBD1. Germline values: CDR1 MDHEN, CDR2 SYDVKM. Germline trimming cut 7 bases from V and 4 bases from J; bases unmatched to any gene: 7. The CDR3 is 15 amino acids. CDR3 in amino acids: CASNSWTGGNQPQHF. The DNA for the CDR3 is TGTGCCAGCAACTCTTGGACAGGGGGAAATCAGCCCCAGCATTTT.

V and J are TRBV27 and TRBJ1-4; maybe TRBD1 (5 bases). This CDR3 region has 15 residues. The germline gives CDR1 MNHEY, CDR2 SMNVEV (reference sequence). Trimming cost V 5 bases and J 1 base, with 11 bases left between them. As DNA, the CDR3 is TGTGCCAGCAGTCCCTTACAGGAAACTAATGAAAAACTGTTTTTT. Translated: CASSPLQETNEKLFF. The entire variable domain, with the rest obtained from reference TRBV27 and TRBJ1-4, is as follows: EAQVTQNPRYLITVTGKKLTVTCSQNMNHEYMSWYRQDPGLGLRQIYYSMNVEVTDKGDVPEGYKVSRKEKRNFPLILESPSPNQTSLYFCASSPLQETNEKLFFGSGTQLSVL.

The CDR3 spells CASHLQGPYGYTF. CDR3 sequence (DNA): TGTGCCAGCCACTTACAGGGCCCCTATGGCTACACCTTC. The rearrangement uses TRBV2 and TRBJ1-2; TRBD1 is a possible D gene (6 bases). V shed 8 bases and J shed 4 bases, with 14 bases lying between them. The CDR3 is made up of 13 amino acids. CDR1 and CDR2 (germline): SNHLY, FYNNEI.

This chain connects TRBV6-5 to TRBJ2-1; 8 positions agree with TRBD1. Germline loops: CDR1 MNHEY, CDR2 SVGAGI. The CDR3 contains 14 residues. The ends lost 4 bases at V and 3 bases at J; junction bases unmatched: 2. CDR3 loop: CASSLQGGYNEQFF. The CDR3 DNA sequence: TGTGCCAGCAGTTTACAGGGGGGCTACAATGAGCAGTTCTTC.

V is TRBV6-5 and J is TRBJ2-7; 12 bases are shared with TRBD1. V shed 6 bases, J shed 6 bases, and the junction held 6 bases outside the gene matches. Germline values: CDR1 MNHEY, CDR2 SVGAGI. The CDR3 runs 14 residues. CDR3 residues: CASRPGQGAGEQYF. CDR3 bases: TGTGCCAGCAGACCGGGACAGGGGGCGGGCGAGCAGTACTTC.

The gene calls are TRBV10-3 and TRBJ2-7; 10 bases agree with TRBD1. The CDR3 is 18 amino acids. With 0 bases clipped from V and 1 base from J, the junction kept 9 bases outside the gene matches. Germline assignment: CDR1 ENHRY and CDR2 SYGVKD. The CDR3 nucleotides read TGTGCCATCAGTGAGTCTTCATCCGGGACAGGGGTATCCTACGAGCAGTACTTC. Its translation: CAISESSSGTGVSYEQYF.

The chain joins TRBV4-2 to TRBJ1-1; D call uncertain. Deletions cut 3 bases from V and 5 bases from J, with 16 bases between. The CDR3 has 15 amino acids. Germline values: CDR1 LGHNA, CDR2 YNFKEQ. The DNA of the CDR3 is TGTGCCAGCAGCCAGGTGGTAAACCGGGGAACTGAAGCTTTCTTT. Amino acid sequence: CASSQVVNRGTEAFF.

V and J are TRBV7-3 and TRBJ2-1; TRBD2 aligns across 8 bases. Trimming took 5 bases from V and 2 from J; bases not matched to a gene: 8. CDR1 SGHTA and CDR2 FQGTGA come from the germline V gene. The CDR3 length is 16 residues. CDR3 protein: CASSAQSGGAYNEQFF. For the CDR3, the DNA is TGTGCCAGCAGCGCTCAGAGCGGGGGCGCCTACAATGAGCAGTTCTTC.

CDR3 in DNA: TGTGCCAGCAGCTTTTCCCGTCAGCCCCAGCATTTT. Protein sequence: CASSFSRQPQHF. V usage is TRBV7-8 and J usage is TRBJ1-5; D ambiguous. Germline V lookup: CDR1 SGHVS, CDR2 FQNEAQ. V lost 3 bases and J lost 6, with 6 bases in between. This CDR3 contains 12 residues. Supplemented by reference TRBV7-8 and TRBJ1-5, the full variable domain reads GAGVSQSPRYKVAKRGQDVALRCDPISGHVSLFWYQQALGQGPEFLTYFQNEAQLDKSGLPSDRFFAERPEGSVSTLKIQRTQQEDSAVYLCASSFSRQPQHFGDGTRLSIL.

The chain is built from TRBV20-1 and TRBJ2-1, with no clear D. CDR3 length: 11 residues. The V end lost 6 bases, the J end lost 2 bases, and 5 bases lay between the germline ends. Germline V gene lookup returns CDR1 DFQATT and CDR2 SNEGSKA (reference sequence). This CDR3 is CSANAYNEQFF. The CDR3 coding sequence is TGCAGTGCCAATGCCTACAATGAGCAGTTCTTC.

CDR3 region: CAVRGSGNTIYF. DNA for the CDR3: TGTGCCGTCAGAGGGTCTGGAAACACCATATATTTT. The chain has TRBV6-5 and TRBJ1-3; D not resolved. The ends were cut back, 11 bases at V and 1 base at J, with 9 bases in the middle. This CDR3 region has 12 residues. CDR1 MNHEY and CDR2 SVGAGI come from the germline V gene.

CDR3 region: CAWSGLQGYEKLFF. DNA for the CDR3: TGTGCCTGGAGTGGATTGCAGGGGTACGAAAAACTGTTTTTT. The rearrangement joins TRBV30 to TRBJ1-4; D possibly corresponds to TRBD1 (6 bases). V shed 1 base and J shed 8 bases, with 14 bases lying between them. The CDR3 totals 14 residues. The germline CDR1 and CDR2 sequences are GTSNPN and SVGIG (reference sequence).